The T cell receptor (beta chain) under discussion was sequenced for a study of blood T cell repertoires in COVID-19. Study summary: Both acute and convalescent COVID-19 samples were obtained from the United States, Italy and Spain. PBMCs, B-cell-depleted T cells, or T cells were the source of the cDNA or gDNA that made up the material.

In the original analysis: Estimated nucleated cell counts came from reference gene primer amplification. Generated by immunoSEQ multiplex PCR, the TCRdb table keeps only in-frame clones and is missing some. V, J and clone size reflect that table, while D and trimming were determined from the DNA. The table has hundreds of thousands of clones, 80% to 85% seen once. The CDR3 is 16 residues long. Germline lookup yields CDR1 SGHRS and CDR2 YFSETQ. With 4 bases clipped from V and 6 bases from J, the junction kept 7 bases outside the gene matches. This clone appeared a few times. Sequencing was carried out using peripheral blood. The chain uses TRBV5-1 and TRBJ2-1, with 13 bases fitting TRBD2. The sequence came from a man aged 25-40 years with active or convalescent COVID-19. Written as DNA, the CDR3 is TGCGCCAGCAGCCGACTAGCGGGAGGACAGCTCAATGAGCAGTTCTTC. Amino acid sequence: CASSRLAGGQLNEQFF.